Sequencing of this TCR beta chain was carried out in a study of blood T cell repertoires in COVID-19. Assay used: immunoSEQ multiplex PCR; TCRdb lists only in-frame clones, some missing. The table has 150,000 to 200,000 clones, 70% to 90% seen once. The CDR3 runs 15 residues. V trimming: 9 bases; J trimming: 3 bases; junction bases outside the gene matches: 11. The germline V gene has CDR1 SGHTA and CDR2 FQGNSA. J is TRBJ2-3 and V is TRBV7-2; 8 positions match TRBD2. Specimen: peripheral blood. The origin of this receptor is a man between 70 and 80 years old with active or convalescent COVID-19. Here the CDR3 reads CASHPSGSWTDTQYF. As DNA, the CDR3 is TGTGCCAGTCATCCAAGCGGGAGTTGGACAGATACGCAGTATTTT.